The 32 T cell receptor beta chains below come from one sample, sequenced in a study of post-analysis software for immune sequencing data. Study-wide points: TRBV5-6, TRBV5-1 and TRBV20-1 were among roughly 5 TRBV segments more frequent in patients than controls.

These receptors' targets are unknown. Carried by the TCR beta cDNA libraries were unique molecular identifiers. Each CDR3 protein gets one entry after TCRdb re-called the PCR reads with MiXCR. The sample yields some 690,000 distinct CDR3 sequences, 25% to 30% seen once. The sample taken for sequencing was blood. The receptors stem from a girl under 18 with multiple sclerosis.

The chain is built from TRBV28 and TRBJ2-7; D is uncertain. Per germline, CDR1 MDHEN and CDR2 SYDVKM. V lost 6 bases to trimming and J lost 6 bases, with 18 bases between them. The CDR3 extends over 14 amino acids. Here the CDR3 reads CASRPGDGLSEQYF. For the CDR3, the DNA is TGTGCCAGCAGACCCGGAGACGGCCTCTCCGAGCAGTACTTC.

The chain has TRBV15 and TRBJ2-6; D is uncertain. Per germline, CDR1 LNHNV and CDR2 YYDKDF (reference sequence). The V and J ends lost 4 bases and 8 bases respectively, with 9 bases between them. CDR3 length: 13 residues. The CDR3 sequence is CATSTAVPNVLTF. CDR3 bases: TGTGCCACCAGCACGGCAGTTCCCAACGTCCTGACTTTC.

The table lists this clonotype with a few counts. The CDR3 nucleotides read TGCAGTGCTAGTATTCCGAATTATGGCTACACCTTC. It specifies CSASIPNYGYTF. The rearrangement links TRBV20-1 to TRBJ1-2; D call uncertain. The germline V and J ends were trimmed by 3 bases and 5 bases, with 10 bases remaining between them. Germline V CDR1 and CDR2: DFQATT, SNEGSKA (reference sequence). This CDR3 is built from 12 residues.

The chain recombines TRBV6-1 with TRBJ1-4, with D possibly TRBD1 on 5 matching bases. The germline V gene encodes CDR1 MNHNS and CDR2 SASEGT. This CDR3 has 16 amino acids. Trimming took 0 bases from V and 10 from J, leaving 18 bases between them. The CDR3 nucleotides are TGTGCCAGCAGTGAAGCGCCGGGCCCCGCAGGGCGAAAACTGTTTTTT. Protein sequence: CASSEAPGPAGRKLFF.

The rearrangement uses TRBV7-2 and TRBJ2-7; 8 bases map to TRBD2. The CDR3 contains 15 residues. Trimming at V came to 4 bases and at J to 2 bases, leaving 7 bases not matched to a gene. From germline, CDR1 is SGHTA and CDR2 FQGNSA. The CDR3 is CASSSGRGGAYEQYF. The CDR3 coding sequence is TGTGCCAGCAGCTCAGGCCGGGGGGGGGCCTACGAGCAGTACTTC. The full variable domain, rest sourced from reference TRBV7-2 and TRBJ2-7, is GAGVSQSPSNKVTEKGKDVELRCDPISGHTALYWYRQSLGQGLEFLIYFQGNSAPDKSGLPSDRFSAERTGGSVSTLTIQRTQQEDSAVYLCASSSGRGGAYEQYFGPGTRLTVT.

The chain is built from TRBV7-2 and TRBJ1-1, with D uncertain. Trimming cost V 1 base and J 1 base, with 10 bases left between them. Germline CDR1 SGHTA, CDR2 FQGNSA. The CDR3 length is 15 residues. The CDR3 protein is CASSLELRRNTEAFF. In DNA form, the CDR3 reads TGTGCCAGCAGCTTAGAGTTACGGCGGAACACTGAAGCTTTCTTT.

This clonotype appeared a few times. The chain uses TRBV19 and TRBJ2-1, with 7 bases identical to TRBD2. V gave up 7 bases and J gave up 7 bases; unmatched junction bases: 7. Germline CDR1 is LNHDA and CDR2 is SQIVND (reference sequence). The CDR3 totals 13 residues. Here the CDR3 DNA reads TGTGCCAGTACGGGGGGACTGGGGAATGAGCAGTTCTTC. Its protein is CASTGGLGNEQFF.

This clonotype came up a few times. V and J are TRBV20-1 and TRBJ2-7; no clear D gene. The V gene's germline CDR1 is DFQATT and CDR2 SNEGSKA (reference sequence). This CDR3 has 13 amino acids. V shed 5 bases and J shed 3 bases, with 14 bases lying between them. Written as DNA, the CDR3 is TGCAGTGCTGCCTGGGTAGCACACTACGAGCAGTACTTC. Encoded protein: CSAAWVAHYEQYF.

This clonotype has a handful of counts. The CDR3 DNA reads TGTGCCAGCAGTTTGCCCGGGCCGGCGGATACGCAGTATTTT. Protein sequence: CASSLPGPADTQYF. The chain employs TRBV28 and TRBJ2-3; D is undetermined. V lost 3 bases and J lost 6, with 13 bases in between. Germline CDR1 MDHEN, CDR2 SYDVKM. The CDR3 is made up of 14 amino acids.

Comments on this clonotype: A much larger clonotype is one base distant, so this may be a read error. J is TRBJ2-3 and V is TRBV25-1, with D maybe TRBD1 (6 bases). Germline V gene data show CDR1 as MGHDK and CDR2 as SYGVNS. The CDR3 is made up of 11 amino acids. In DNA, the CDR3 is TGTGCCAGCAGTGAGACAGGTACGCAGTATTTT. Amino acids: CASSETGTQYF. Together with reference TRBV25-1 and TRBJ2-3, the CDR3 gives the full variable domain: EADIYQTPRYLVIGTGKKITLECSQTMGHDKMYWYQQDPGMELHLIHYSYGVNSTEKGDLSSESTVSRIRTEHFPLTLESARPSHTSQYLCASSETGTQYFGPGTRLTVL.

In this sample, this clonotype turned up once. The chain employs TRBV29-1 and TRBJ2-7; TRBD2 might be the D (6 bases). Trimming took off 4 bases at V and 0 bases at J, with 16 bases between the two ends. This CDR3 comprises 15 residues. Germline V gene lookup returns CDR1 SQVTM and CDR2 ANQGSEA. CDR3 amino acids: CSVASGVGGSYEQYF. As DNA, the CDR3 is TGCAGCGTTGCCTCCGGGGTCGGGGGCTCCTACGAGCAGTACTTC.

In its sample, this clonotype was seen a few times. The chain employs TRBV2 and TRBJ1-5; no definite D call. The CDR3 covers 14 residues. Germline V lookup: CDR1 SNHLY, CDR2 FYNNEI. V was shortened by 4 bases and J by 4 bases, with 11 bases between the two germline ends. The CDR3 loop is CASSASRGNQPQHF. The CDR3 DNA reads as TGTGCCAGCAGTGCATCCCGAGGGAATCAGCCCCAGCATTTT.

This clonotype turned up a few times. V usage is TRBV20-1 and J usage is TRBJ1-2; D unclear. CDR1 and CDR2 from the germline V gene are DFQATT and SNEGSKA (reference sequence). The CDR3 totals 13 residues. V lost 6 bases to trimming and J lost 1 base, with 12 bases between them. The CDR3 sequence: CSAEGWGNYGYTF. The CDR3 nucleotides are TGCAGTGCCGAGGGTTGGGGTAACTATGGCTACACCTTC.

The V call is TRBV10-3, the J call TRBJ2-5; TRBD2 matches 8 bases. The J call may not be correct, given that the DNA end is closer to TRBJ2-7. Germline V gene data show CDR1 as ENHRY and CDR2 as SYGVKD. The CDR3 contains 14 residues. CDR3 coding DNA: TGTGCCATCAGTGAGCGGGAGGGAAACCACGAGCAGTACTTC. Amino acid sequence: CAISEREGNHEQYF.

This clonotype was seen more than once but under ten times. Here the CDR3 DNA reads TGTGCCAGCAGTTTAGGTGGGGGACTGTACTTC. Translation: CASSLGGGLYF. The J gene is TRBJ2-7, the V gene TRBV12-3 or TRBV12-4; D may be TRBD2 (6 bases). V was clipped by 1 base and J by 12 bases, with 10 bases between them. The CDR3 runs to 11 residues.

The rearrangement uses TRBV6-5 and TRBJ2-7, with D uncertain. Germline CDR1 reads MNHEY; CDR2 reads SVGAGI. The CDR3 sequence is 12 residues long. V was clipped by 4 bases and J by 6 bases, with 10 bases between them. The CDR3 DNA is TGTGCCAGCAGTTCACCGACTGGCGAGCAGTACTTC. This encodes CASSSPTGEQYF.

The CDR3: CSVEDLRLAGEVYEQFF. CDR3 DNA: TGCAGCGTTGAAGACCTGAGACTAGCGGGAGAAGTATATGAGCAGTTCTTC. The chain combines TRBV29-1 with TRBJ2-1, with TRBD2 matching over 12 bases. Germline V CDR1 and CDR2: SQVTM, ANQGSEA. The CDR3 runs 17 residues. The junction had 11 bases not matched to a gene; V was cut back by 0 bases and J by 8 bases.

This clonotype showed up many times. One junction end does not reproduce the germline sequence, and a read error may be involved. This rearrangement joins TRBV12-3 or TRBV12-4 to TRBJ2-1; D gene unclear. CDR3 size: 12 residues. The CDR3 coding sequence is TGTGCCAGCAGCTTAGGGTACAATGAGCAGTTCTTC. Its protein product is CASSLGYNEQFF.

The V and J genes are TRBV20-1 and TRBJ2-7, with 14 positions matching TRBD2. Per germline, CDR1 DFQATT and CDR2 SNEGSKA (reference sequence). The V and J ends lost 4 bases and 6 bases, in that order; junction bases with no gene match: 5. CDR3 length: 14 residues. CDR3 residues: CSATGTSGSFEQYF. The CDR3 coding sequence is TGCAGTGCTACCGGGACTAGCGGGAGTTTCGAGCAGTACTTC.

This sequence joins TRBV10-3 and TRBJ2-5; D is unresolved. The CDR3 has 13 residues. The germline V and J ends were trimmed by 4 bases and 1 base, with 7 bases remaining between them. Germline CDR1 ENHRY, CDR2 SYGVKD. CDR3 DNA: TGTGCCATCAGTGGGCGGCCCCAAGAGACCCAGTACTTC. The encoded protein is CAISGRPQETQYF.

The chain carries TRBV2 and TRBJ1-2, with D unclear. V was cut by 6 bases and J by 4 bases, with 15 bases left in between. This CDR3 is built from 14 residues. The germline CDR1 and CDR2 sequences are SNHLY and FYNNEI. In nucleotides, the CDR3 is TGTGCCAGCAGCGCCGCGGCAGGCGGCTATGGCTACACCTTC. Translation gives CASSAAAGGYGYTF.

The genes are TRBV10-3 and TRBJ2-7; 7 positions agree with TRBD2. V trimming: 10 bases; J trimming: 3 bases; junction bases outside the gene matches: 3. CDR3 length equals 11 residues. Germline assignment: CDR1 ENHRY and CDR2 SYGVKD. Here the CDR3 DNA reads TGTGCCACGAGGGACTACTACGAGCAGTACTTC. Amino acid sequence: CATRDYYEQYF.

The rearrangement joins TRBV6-6 to TRBJ1-2; D remains unclear. The CDR3 has 14 amino acids. From germline, CDR1 is MNHNY and CDR2 SVGAGI (reference sequence). Trimming left V 5 bases short and J 4 bases short, with 14 bases between. As DNA, the CDR3 is TGTGCCAGCAGTATTGGCCAAGACGGCTATGGCTACACCTTC. Translation gives CASSIGQDGYGYTF.

This clonotype occurred a few times. J is TRBJ2-1 and V is TRBV28; possibly TRBD1 for D (6 bases). Trimming took 3 bases from V and 0 from J, leaving 18 bases between them. The CDR3 totals 18 residues. CDR1 MDHEN and CDR2 SYDVKM come from the germline V gene. This CDR3 is CASSFRDTSMDSYNEQFF. The CDR3 bases are TGTGCCAGCAGTTTCCGGGACACCTCGATGGACTCCTACAATGAGCAGTTCTTC. Full variable domain (remainder filled in from reference TRBV28 and TRBJ2-1): DVKVTQSSRYLVKRTGEKVFLECVQDMDHENMFWYRQDPGLGLRLIYFSYDVKMKEKGDIPEGYSVSREKKERFSLILESASTNQTSMYLCASSFRDTSMDSYNEQFFGPGTRLTVL.

Turning to this clonotype: It may be a read error: a sequence one base away is much more abundant. This chain uses TRBV15 with TRBJ1-5; D remains ambiguous. CDR1 and CDR2 from the germline V gene are LNHNV and YYDKDF (reference sequence). The CDR3 runs to 18 residues. DNA for the CDR3: TGTGCCACCGGCAGAGTACCGGCGCAGCGTTATAGCAATCAGCCCCAGCATTTT. Protein sequence: CATGRVPAQRYSNQPQHF. Drawing the rest from reference TRBV15 and TRBJ1-5, the complete variable domain is DAMVIQNPRYQVTQFGKPVTLSCSQTLNHNVMYWYQQKSSQAPKLLFHYYDKDFNNEADTPDNFQSRRPNTSFCFLDIRSPGLGDTAMYLCATGRVPAQRYSNQPQHFGDGTRLSIL.

In its sample, this clonotype was seen many times. V gene TRBV6-6 combines with J gene TRBJ2-6, with a tentative D call TRBD1 (6 bases). CDR1 and CDR2 from the germline V gene are MNHNY and SVGAGI (reference sequence). V was pared by 7 bases and J by 0 bases, with 10 bases between. CDR3 size: 15 residues. CDR3 residues: CASKQGHSGANVLTF. In DNA, the CDR3 is TGTGCCAGCAAACAGGGCCACTCTGGGGCCAACGTCCTGACTTTC.

This clonotype appeared a few times. The gene calls are TRBV2 and TRBJ1-1; D perhaps matches TRBD1 (5 bases). Trimming took off 4 bases at V and 4 bases at J, with 13 bases between the two ends. Germline loops: CDR1 SNHLY, CDR2 FYNNEI. CDR3 length: 14 residues. CDR3 residues: CASSVSRVGTEAFF. DNA of the CDR3: TGTGCCAGCAGTGTCTCCAGGGTGGGCACTGAAGCTTTCTTT.

This clonotype was recorded a few times. This sequence joins TRBV7-2 and TRBJ2-1; unclear D gene. The length of the CDR3 is 15 residues. CDR1 is SGHTA, CDR2 FQGNSA, per germline. Trimming left V 5 bases short and J 5 bases short, with 16 bases between. As DNA, the CDR3 is TGTGCCAGCAGCACCGACATGAGGCTTGACAATGAGCAGTTCTTC. Residues: CASSTDMRLDNEQFF.

In its sample, this clonotype was seen a few times. The chain couples TRBV7-6 to TRBJ2-5; D ambiguous. V lost 1 base and J lost 3, with 18 bases in between. The CDR3 runs to 17 residues. Germline V gene sequence: CDR1 SGHVS, CDR2 FNYEAQ. The chain's CDR3 is CASSLVGSGRKKETQYF. The CDR3 DNA reads TGTGCCAGCAGCTTAGTCGGATCAGGACGCAAAAAAGAGACCCAGTACTTC.

The chain combines TRBV20-1 with TRBJ1-1, with D possibly matching TRBD1 (6 bases). Between the trimmed V and J ends, which lost 1 base and 4 bases, there was a span of 10 bases. The CDR3 is 13 amino acids. Germline V CDR1 and CDR2: DFQATT, SNEGSKA (reference sequence). This chain's CDR3 is CSARVRGPTEAFF. CDR3 bases: TGCAGTGCTAGAGTCAGGGGACCCACTGAAGCTTTCTTT.

The V call is TRBV5-1, the J call TRBJ1-2, with unresolved D. Deletions cut 0 bases from V and 4 bases from J, with 10 bases between. The germline V gene encodes CDR1 SGHRS and CDR2 YFSETQ. The CDR3 length is 14 residues. CDR3 sequence: CASSLATRGYGYTF. The DNA of the CDR3 is TGCGCCAGCAGCTTGGCCACACGGGGCTATGGCTACACCTTC.

This clonotype was seen more than once but under ten times. The rearrangement uses TRBV20-1 and TRBJ2-5; the match to TRBD2 covers 8 bases. CDR3 size: 15 residues. The germline V gene encodes CDR1 DFQATT and CDR2 SNEGSKA (reference sequence). V gave up 0 bases and J gave up 0 bases; unmatched junction bases: 3. CDR3 DNA sequence: TGCAGTGCTAGAGATCAGCGGGGGTACCAAGAGACCCAGTACTTC. Protein product: CSARDQRGYQETQYF.